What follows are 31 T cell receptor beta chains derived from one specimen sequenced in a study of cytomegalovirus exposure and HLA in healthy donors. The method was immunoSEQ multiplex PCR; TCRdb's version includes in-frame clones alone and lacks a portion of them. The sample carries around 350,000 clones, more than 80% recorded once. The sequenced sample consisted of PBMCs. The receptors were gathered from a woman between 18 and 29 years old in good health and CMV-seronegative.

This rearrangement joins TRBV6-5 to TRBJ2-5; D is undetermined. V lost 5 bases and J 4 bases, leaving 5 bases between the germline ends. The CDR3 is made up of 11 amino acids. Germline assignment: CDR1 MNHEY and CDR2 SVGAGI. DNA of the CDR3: TGTGCCAGCAGTACCGGAGAGACCCAGTACTTC. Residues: CASSTGETQYF.

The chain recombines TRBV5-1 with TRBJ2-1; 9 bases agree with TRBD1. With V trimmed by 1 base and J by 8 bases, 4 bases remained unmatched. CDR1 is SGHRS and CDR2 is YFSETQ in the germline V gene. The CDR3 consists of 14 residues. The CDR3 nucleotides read TGCGCCAGCAGCTTGACAGGGGGCAGGGATGAGCAGTTCTTC. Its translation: CASSLTGGRDEQFF.

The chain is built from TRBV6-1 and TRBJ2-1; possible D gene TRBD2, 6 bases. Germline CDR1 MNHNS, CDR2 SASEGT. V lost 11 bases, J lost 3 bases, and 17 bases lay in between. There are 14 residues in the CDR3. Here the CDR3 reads CAVSAAGSYNEQFF. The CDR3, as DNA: TGTGCCGTCAGTGCTGCGGGGAGCTACAATGAGCAGTTCTTC.

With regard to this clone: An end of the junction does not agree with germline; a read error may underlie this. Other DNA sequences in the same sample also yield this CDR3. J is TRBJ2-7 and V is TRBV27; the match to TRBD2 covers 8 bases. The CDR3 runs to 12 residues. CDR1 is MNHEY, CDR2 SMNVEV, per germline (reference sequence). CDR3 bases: TGTGCCAGCAGTTTCGGGGGGGAAGAGCAGTACTTT. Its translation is CASSFGGEEQYF.

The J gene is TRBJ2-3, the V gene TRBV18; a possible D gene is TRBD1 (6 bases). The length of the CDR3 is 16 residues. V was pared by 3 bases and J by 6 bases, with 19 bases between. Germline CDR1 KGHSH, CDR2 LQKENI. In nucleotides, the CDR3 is TGTGCCAGCTCACCTCCTCTCGGGCAGGGGCAGGATACGCAGTATTTT. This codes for CASSPPLGQGQDTQYF.

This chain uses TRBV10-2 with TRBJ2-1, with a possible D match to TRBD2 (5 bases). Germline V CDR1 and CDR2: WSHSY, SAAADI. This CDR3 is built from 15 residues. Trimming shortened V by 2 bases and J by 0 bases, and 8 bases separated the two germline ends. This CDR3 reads CASSESGGSYNEQFF. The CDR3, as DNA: TGCGCCAGCAGTGAGAGTGGAGGCTCCTACAATGAGCAGTTCTTC.

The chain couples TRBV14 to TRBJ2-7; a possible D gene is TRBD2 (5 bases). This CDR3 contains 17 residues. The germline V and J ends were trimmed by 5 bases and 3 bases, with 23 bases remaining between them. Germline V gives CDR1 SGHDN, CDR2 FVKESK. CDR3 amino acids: CASSTRGSGSARYEQYF. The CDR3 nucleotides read TGTGCCAGCAGCACACGGGGTTCGGGTTCCGCTCGCTACGAGCAGTACTTC.

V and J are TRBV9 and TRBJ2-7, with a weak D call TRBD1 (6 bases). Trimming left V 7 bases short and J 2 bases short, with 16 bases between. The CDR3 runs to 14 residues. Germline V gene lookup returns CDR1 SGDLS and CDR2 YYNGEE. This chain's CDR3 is CASGPGQTTYEQYF. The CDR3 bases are TGTGCCAGCGGCCCTGGACAGACGACCTACGAGCAGTACTTC.

CDR3 DNA sequence: TGTGCCAGCAGTGGACGACAGGGGCCTAATGAAAAACTGTTTTTT. It yields the protein CASSGRQGPNEKLFF. The rearrangement joins TRBV2 to TRBJ1-4, with TRBD1 identical over 8 bases. The germline V gene has CDR1 SNHLY and CDR2 FYNNEI. J was trimmed by 3 bases and V by 4 bases; bases with no gene match: 4. The CDR3 length is 15 residues.

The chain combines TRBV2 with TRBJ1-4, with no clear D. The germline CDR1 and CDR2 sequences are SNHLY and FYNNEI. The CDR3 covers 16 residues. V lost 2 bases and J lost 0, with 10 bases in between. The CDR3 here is CASSEWVTTTNEKLFF. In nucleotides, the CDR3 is TGTGCCAGCAGTGAATGGGTGACAACAACTAATGAAAAACTGTTTTTT. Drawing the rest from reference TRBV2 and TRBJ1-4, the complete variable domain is EPEVTQTPSHQVTQMGQEVILRCVPISNHLYFYWYRQILGQKVEFLVSFYNNEISEKSEIFDDQFSVERPDGSNFTLKIRSTKLEDSAMYFCASSEWVTTTNEKLFFGSGTQLSVL.

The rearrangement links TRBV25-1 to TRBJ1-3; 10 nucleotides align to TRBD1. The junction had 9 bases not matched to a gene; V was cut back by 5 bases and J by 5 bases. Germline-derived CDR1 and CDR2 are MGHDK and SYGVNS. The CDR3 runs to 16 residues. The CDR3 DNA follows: TGTGCCAGCAGTATCTCCCGGGACAGGGGAAGAAACACCATATATTTT. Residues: CASSISRDRGRNTIYF.

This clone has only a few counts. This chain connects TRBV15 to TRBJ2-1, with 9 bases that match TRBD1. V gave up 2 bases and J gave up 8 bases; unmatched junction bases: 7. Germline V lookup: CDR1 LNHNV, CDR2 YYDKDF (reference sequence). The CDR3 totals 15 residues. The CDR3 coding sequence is TGTGCCACCAGCAGATCGACAGGGGGGACGGATGAGCAGTTCTTC. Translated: CATSRSTGGTDEQFF. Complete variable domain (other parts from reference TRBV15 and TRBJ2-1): DAMVIQNPRYQVTQFGKPVTLSCSQTLNHNVMYWYQQKSSQAPKLLFHYYDKDFNNEADTPDNFQSRRPNTSFCFLDIRSPGLGDTAMYLCATSRSTGGTDEQFFGPGTRLTVL.

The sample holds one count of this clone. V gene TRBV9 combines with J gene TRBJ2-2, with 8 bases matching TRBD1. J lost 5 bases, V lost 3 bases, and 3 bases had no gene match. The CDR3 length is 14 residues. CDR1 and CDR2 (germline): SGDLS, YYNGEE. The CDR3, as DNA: TGTGCCAGCAGCGCAACAGGGGGAACCGGGGAGCTGTTTTTT. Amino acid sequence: CASSATGGTGELFF.

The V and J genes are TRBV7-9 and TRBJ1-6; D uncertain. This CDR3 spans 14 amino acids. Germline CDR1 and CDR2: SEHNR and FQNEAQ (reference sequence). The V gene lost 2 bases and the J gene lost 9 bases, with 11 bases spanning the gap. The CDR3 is CASSLIHEGSPLHF. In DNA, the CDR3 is TGTGCCAGCAGCTTAATTCATGAGGGTTCACCCCTCCACTTT.

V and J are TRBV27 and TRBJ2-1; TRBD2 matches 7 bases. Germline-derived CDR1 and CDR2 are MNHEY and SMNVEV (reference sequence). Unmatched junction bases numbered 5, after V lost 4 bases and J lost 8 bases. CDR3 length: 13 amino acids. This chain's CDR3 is CASSWGGSHEQFF. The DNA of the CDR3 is TGTGCCAGCAGTTGGGGAGGGTCCCATGAGCAGTTCTTC.

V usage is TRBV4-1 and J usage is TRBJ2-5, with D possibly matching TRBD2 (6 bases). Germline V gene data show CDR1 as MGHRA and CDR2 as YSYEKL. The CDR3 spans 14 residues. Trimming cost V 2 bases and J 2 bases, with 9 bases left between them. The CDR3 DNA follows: TGCGCCAGCAGCCAAATAGGGACTCAAGAGACCCAGTACTTC. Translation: CASSQIGTQETQYF.

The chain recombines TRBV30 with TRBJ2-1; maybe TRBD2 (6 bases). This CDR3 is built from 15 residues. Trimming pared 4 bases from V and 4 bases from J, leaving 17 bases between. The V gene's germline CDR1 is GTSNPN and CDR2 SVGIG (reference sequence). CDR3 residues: CAWTPAEGIYNEQFF. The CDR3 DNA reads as TGTGCCTGGACCCCCGCGGAGGGGATTTACAATGAGCAGTTCTTC.

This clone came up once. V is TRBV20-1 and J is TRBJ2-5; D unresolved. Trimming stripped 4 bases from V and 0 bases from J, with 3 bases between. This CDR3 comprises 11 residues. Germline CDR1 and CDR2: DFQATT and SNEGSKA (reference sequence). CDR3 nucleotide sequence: TGCAGTGCTACTGACCAAGAGACCCAGTACTTC. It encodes CSATDQETQYF.

CDR3 in DNA: TGTGCCAGCAGCCTTACTGACAGGGGGGGTCGAGCGCAGTACTTC. Its translation: CASSLTDRGGRAQYF. The J gene is TRBJ2-7, the V gene TRBV5-8, with 9 bases matching TRBD1. J was trimmed by 9 bases and V by 4 bases; bases with no gene match: 14. The CDR3 is made up of 15 amino acids. Germline assignment: CDR1 SGHTS and CDR2 YDEGEE.

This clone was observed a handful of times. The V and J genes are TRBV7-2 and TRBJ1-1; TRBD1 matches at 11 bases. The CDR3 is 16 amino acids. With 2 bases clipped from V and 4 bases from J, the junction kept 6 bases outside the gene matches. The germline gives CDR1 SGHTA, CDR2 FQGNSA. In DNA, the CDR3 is TGTGCCAGCAGCTTAACCCCCGGGACAGGGGGCACTGAAGCTTTCTTT. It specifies CASSLTPGTGGTEAFF. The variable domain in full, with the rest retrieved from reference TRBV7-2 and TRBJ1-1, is GAGVSQSPSNKVTEKGKDVELRCDPISGHTALYWYRQSLGQGLEFLIYFQGNSAPDKSGLPSDRFSAERTGGSVSTLTIQRTQQEDSAVYLCASSLTPGTGGTEAFFGQGTRLTVV.

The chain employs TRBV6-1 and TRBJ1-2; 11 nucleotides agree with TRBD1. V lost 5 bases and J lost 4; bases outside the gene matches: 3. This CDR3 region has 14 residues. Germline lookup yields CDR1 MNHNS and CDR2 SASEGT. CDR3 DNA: TGTGCCAGCAGTAGGGACAGGGGGATCTATGGCTACACCTTC. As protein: CASSRDRGIYGYTF.

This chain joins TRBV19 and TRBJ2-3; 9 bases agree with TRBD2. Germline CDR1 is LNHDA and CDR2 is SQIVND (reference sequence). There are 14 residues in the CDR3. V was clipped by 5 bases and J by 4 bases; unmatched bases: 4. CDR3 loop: CASSLQREADTQYF. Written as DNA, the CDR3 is TGTGCCAGTAGTTTACAGCGGGAGGCAGATACGCAGTATTTT. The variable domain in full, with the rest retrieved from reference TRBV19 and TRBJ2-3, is DGGITQSPKYLFRKEGQNVTLSCEQNLNHDAMYWYRQDPGQGLRLIYYSQIVNDFQKGDIAEGYSVSREKKESFPLTVTSAQKNPTAFYLCASSLQREADTQYFGPGTRLTVL.

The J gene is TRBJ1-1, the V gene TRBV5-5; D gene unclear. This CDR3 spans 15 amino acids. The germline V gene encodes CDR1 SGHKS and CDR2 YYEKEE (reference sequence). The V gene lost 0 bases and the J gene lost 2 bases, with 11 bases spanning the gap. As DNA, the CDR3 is TGTGCCAGCAGCTTGGGAGACACATCTAACACTGAAGCTTTCTTT. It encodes CASSLGDTSNTEAFF. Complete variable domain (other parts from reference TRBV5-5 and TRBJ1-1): DAGVTQSPTHLIKTRGQQVTLRCSPISGHKSVSWYQQVLGQGPQFIFQYYEKEERGRGNFPDRFSARQFPNYSSELNVNALLLGDSALYLCASSLGDTSNTEAFFGQGTRLTVV.

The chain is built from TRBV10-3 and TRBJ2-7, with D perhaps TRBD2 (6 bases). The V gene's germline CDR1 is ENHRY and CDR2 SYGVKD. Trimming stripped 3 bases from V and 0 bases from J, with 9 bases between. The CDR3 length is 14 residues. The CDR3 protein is CAISDGDSSYEQYF. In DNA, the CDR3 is TGTGCCATCAGTGACGGGGACTCCTCCTACGAGCAGTACTTC.

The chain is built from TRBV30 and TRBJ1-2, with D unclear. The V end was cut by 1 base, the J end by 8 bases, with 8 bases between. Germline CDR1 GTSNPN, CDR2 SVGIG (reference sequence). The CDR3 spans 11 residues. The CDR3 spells CAWSAHFGYTF. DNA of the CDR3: TGTGCCTGGAGTGCCCATTTCGGCTACACCTTC. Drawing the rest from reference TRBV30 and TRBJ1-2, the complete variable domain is SQTIHQWPATLVQPVGSPLSLECTVEGTSNPNLYWYRQAAGRGLQLLFYSVGIGQISSEVPQNLSASRPQDRQFILSSKKLLLSDSGFYLCAWSAHFGYTFGSGTRLTVV.

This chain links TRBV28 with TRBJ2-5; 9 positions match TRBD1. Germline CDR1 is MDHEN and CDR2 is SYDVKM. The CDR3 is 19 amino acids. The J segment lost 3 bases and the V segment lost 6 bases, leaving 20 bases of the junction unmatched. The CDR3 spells CASSFTLVSQGAGEETQYF. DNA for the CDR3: TGTGCCAGCAGCTTCACCTTGGTTTCACAGGGGGCCGGTGAAGAGACCCAGTACTTC.

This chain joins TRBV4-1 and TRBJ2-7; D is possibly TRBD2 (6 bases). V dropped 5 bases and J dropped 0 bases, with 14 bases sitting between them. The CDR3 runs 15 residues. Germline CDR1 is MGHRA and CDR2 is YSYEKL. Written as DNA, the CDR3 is TGCGCCAGCAGCGACCGGGACTCCCCCTCCTACGAGCAGTACTTC. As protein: CASSDRDSPSYEQYF.

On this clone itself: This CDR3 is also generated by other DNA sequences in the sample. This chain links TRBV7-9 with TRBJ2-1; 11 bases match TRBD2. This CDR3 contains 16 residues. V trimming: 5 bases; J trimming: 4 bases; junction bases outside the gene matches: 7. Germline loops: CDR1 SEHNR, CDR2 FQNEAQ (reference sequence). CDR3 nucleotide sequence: TGTGCCAGCAGCCCACTTGGGACTAGCGGTTACAATGAGCAGTTCTTC. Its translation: CASSPLGTSGYNEQFF.

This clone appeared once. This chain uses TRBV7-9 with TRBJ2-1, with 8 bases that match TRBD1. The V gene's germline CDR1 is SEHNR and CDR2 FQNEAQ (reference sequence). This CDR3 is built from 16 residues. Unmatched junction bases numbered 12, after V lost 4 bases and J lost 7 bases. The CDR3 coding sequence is TGTGCCAGCAGCTCCCTCCGACAGGGGCCGGGGAATGAGCAGTTCTTC. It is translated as CASSSLRQGPGNEQFF.

The chain's CDR3 is CASSSGQGRADTQYF. CDR3 DNA sequence: TGTGCCAGCAGCTCAGGACAGGGGAGGGCAGATACGCAGTATTTT. V usage is TRBV5-6 and J usage is TRBJ2-3; 9 bases agree with TRBD1. There are 15 residues in the CDR3. V dropped 3 bases and J dropped 4; count of bases not matched to a gene: 6. In germline, CDR1 is SGHDT, CDR2 YYEEEE.

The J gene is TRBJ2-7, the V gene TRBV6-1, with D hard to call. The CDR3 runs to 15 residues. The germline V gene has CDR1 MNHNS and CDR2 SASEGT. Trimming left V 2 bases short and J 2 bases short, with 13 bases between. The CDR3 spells CASSEWLGRTYEQYF. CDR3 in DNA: TGTGCCAGCAGTGAATGGTTGGGCAGAACCTACGAGCAGTACTTC.